These 12 T cell receptor beta chains were all obtained from the same sample, sequenced in a study of early T cells in non-severe SARS-CoV-2 infection. TCRdb redid the calling of the 5' RACE reads with MiXCR, one entry per CDR3 protein. The top ten hold 9.5% to 13% of the sample, which has around 57,000 distinct CDR3 sequences, approximately 10% seen once. Sequences were obtained from whole blood. The receptor source for this set is an adult who was a healthcare worker with PCR-confirmed SARS-CoV-2 infection or an uninfected control (not recorded which).

This clonotype showed up many times. CDR3 in amino acids: CASSPGTGTYEQYF. The CDR3 DNA follows: TGTGCCAGCTCACCAGGGACAGGGACCTACGAGCAGTACTTC. The chain has TRBV18 and TRBJ2-7; 9 positions agree with TRBD1. Germline V lookup: CDR1 KGHSH, CDR2 LQKENI. With V trimmed by 2 bases and J by 2 bases, 1 base remained unmatched. This CDR3 is built from 14 residues.

The genes are TRBV9 and TRBJ2-3; 9 bases map to TRBD1. Germline lookup yields CDR1 SGDLS and CDR2 YYNGEE. This CDR3 contains 16 residues. Unmatched junction bases numbered 7, after V lost 0 bases and J lost 5 bases. CDR3 coding DNA: TGTGCCAGCAGCGTAGTAGGGACAGGGCTTGGAGATACGCAGTATTTT. Protein: CASSVVGTGLGDTQYF.

This clonotype was seen ten or more times. This chain links TRBV25-1 with TRBJ2-2; TRBD2 might be the D (5 bases). V was trimmed by 3 bases and J by 2 bases, leaving 13 bases between them. Germline V lookup: CDR1 MGHDK, CDR2 SYGVNS. The CDR3 sequence is 16 residues long. CDR3 sequence reads: CASSDPGRGNTGELFF. The CDR3 nucleotides are TGTGCCAGCAGTGACCCAGGACGGGGAAACACCGGGGAGCTGTTTTTT. The full variable domain, with the rest looked up from reference TRBV25-1 and TRBJ2-2, is EADIYQTPRYLVIGTGKKITLECSQTMGHDKMYWYQQDPGMELHLIHYSYGVNSTEKGDLSSESTVSRIRTEHFPLTLESARPSHTSQYLCASSDPGRGNTGELFFGEGSRLTVL.

The rearrangement uses TRBV5-4 and TRBJ1-6, with D tentatively TRBD1 (5 bases). This CDR3 is 17 amino acids long. With 7 bases removed from V and 7 bases from J, the gap between germline ends came to 24 bases. Germline V lookup: CDR1 SGHNT, CDR2 YYREEE (reference sequence). This CDR3 reads CASGLQEAARGNSPLHF. CDR3 bases: TGTGCCAGCGGGCTTCAGGAGGCAGCAAGGGGCAATTCACCCCTCCACTTT.

This clonotype was seen repeatedly, ten times or more. V is TRBV20-1 and J is TRBJ1-5; D might be TRBD1 (6 bases). V dropped 5 bases and J dropped 0 bases, with 11 bases sitting between them. Germline V gene sequence: CDR1 DFQATT, CDR2 SNEGSKA (reference sequence). This CDR3 is built from 14 residues. In nucleotides, the CDR3 is TGCAGTGCTCAACAGGGTTATAGCAATCAGCCCCAGCATTTT. Protein: CSAQQGYSNQPQHF.

This clonotype was counted only a few times. The rearrangement joins TRBV20-1 to TRBJ1-1, with D tentatively TRBD1 (6 bases). CDR3 length: 13 residues. Trimming removed 6 bases at V and 5 bases at J, with 16 bases between. Per germline, CDR1 DFQATT and CDR2 SNEGSKA (reference sequence). The chain's CDR3 is CSAIKQQGTEAFF. The CDR3, as DNA: TGCAGTGCCATCAAACAACAGGGTACTGAAGCTTTCTTT.

There are many counts of this clonotype. This rearrangement joins TRBV12-3 or TRBV12-4 to TRBJ2-7; D not certain. The CDR3 contains 13 residues. With 3 bases removed from V and 5 bases from J, the gap between germline ends came to 11 bases. DNA of the CDR3: TGTGCCAGCAGTTTTCCCGATCACCACGAGCAGTACTTC. Its translation is CASSFPDHHEQYF.

In this sample, this clonotype turned up a few times. The J gene is TRBJ1-6, the V gene TRBV28; possible D gene TRBD1, 6 bases. V was shortened by 9 bases and J by 7 bases, with 19 bases between the two germline ends. The CDR3 runs to 15 residues. The germline CDR1 and CDR2 sequences are MDHEN and SYDVKM. DNA of the CDR3: TGTGCCAGTTCCCGACCTGACAGGCTCAATTCACCCCTCCACTTT. Amino acid sequence: CASSRPDRLNSPLHF.

This clonotype occurred a few times. The genes are TRBV7-9 and TRBJ2-3, with a possible D match to TRBD1 (6 bases). V lost 3 bases, J lost 7 bases, and 17 bases lay in between. Germline assignment: CDR1 SEHNR and CDR2 FQNEAQ (reference sequence). The CDR3 runs to 15 residues. The CDR3 here is CASSLGAALTYTQYF. The CDR3 bases are TGTGCCAGCAGCTTGGGGGCCGCCTTGACTTATACGCAGTATTTT.

Many counts were recorded for this clonotype. The chain carries TRBV11-2 and TRBJ2-2; no definite D call. The CDR3 totals 13 residues. CDR1 is SGHAT, CDR2 FQNNGV, per germline. Trimming stripped 4 bases from V and 4 bases from J, with 7 bases between. Here the CDR3 reads CASSSQSTGELFF. CDR3 bases: TGTGCCAGCAGCTCCCAGAGCACCGGGGAGCTGTTTTTT.

The chain employs TRBV19 and TRBJ2-3; D not certain. The germline gives CDR1 LNHDA, CDR2 SQIVND (reference sequence). The CDR3 extends over 14 amino acids. Trimming pared 5 bases from V and 2 bases from J, leaving 11 bases between. The CDR3 DNA reads TGTGCCAGTAGTGAGGAGCAGATCACAGATACGCAGTATTTT. It specifies CASSEEQITDTQYF.

This sequence joins TRBV28 and TRBJ2-2; a weak D match, TRBD2 (6 bases). V lost 7 bases and J 4 bases, leaving 19 bases between the germline ends. The V gene's germline CDR1 is MDHEN and CDR2 SYDVKM. The CDR3 covers 16 residues. The CDR3 bases are TGTGCCAGCAATTCCCCCCGGGAAGCGGGCACCGGGGAGCTGTTTTTT. Encoded protein: CASNSPREAGTGELFF. The full variable domain, completed using reference TRBV28 and TRBJ2-2, is DVKVTQSSRYLVKRTGEKVFLECVQDMDHENMFWYRQDPGLGLRLIYFSYDVKMKEKGDIPEGYSVSREKKERFSLILESASTNQTSMYLCASNSPREAGTGELFFGEGSRLTVL.